This T cell receptor (beta chain) originates from a study of control samples from healthy donors and cancer patients. TCRdb's table, derived via immunoSEQ multiplex PCR, lists solely in-frame clones and lacks some. Of around 42,000 clones in the sample, less than 95% were seen once. The V gene lost 2 bases and the J gene lost 6 bases, with 1 base spanning the gap. This CDR3 has 11 amino acids. The V gene's germline CDR1 is MDHEN and CDR2 SYDVKM. Sequenced material: blood. The chain links TRBV28 to TRBJ2-2; D gene uncertain. This clonotype was obtained from a man in his fifties or sixties in good health. CDR3 region: CASSLPGELFF. The DNA for the CDR3 is TGTGCCAGCAGTTTACCCGGGGAGCTGTTTTTT.